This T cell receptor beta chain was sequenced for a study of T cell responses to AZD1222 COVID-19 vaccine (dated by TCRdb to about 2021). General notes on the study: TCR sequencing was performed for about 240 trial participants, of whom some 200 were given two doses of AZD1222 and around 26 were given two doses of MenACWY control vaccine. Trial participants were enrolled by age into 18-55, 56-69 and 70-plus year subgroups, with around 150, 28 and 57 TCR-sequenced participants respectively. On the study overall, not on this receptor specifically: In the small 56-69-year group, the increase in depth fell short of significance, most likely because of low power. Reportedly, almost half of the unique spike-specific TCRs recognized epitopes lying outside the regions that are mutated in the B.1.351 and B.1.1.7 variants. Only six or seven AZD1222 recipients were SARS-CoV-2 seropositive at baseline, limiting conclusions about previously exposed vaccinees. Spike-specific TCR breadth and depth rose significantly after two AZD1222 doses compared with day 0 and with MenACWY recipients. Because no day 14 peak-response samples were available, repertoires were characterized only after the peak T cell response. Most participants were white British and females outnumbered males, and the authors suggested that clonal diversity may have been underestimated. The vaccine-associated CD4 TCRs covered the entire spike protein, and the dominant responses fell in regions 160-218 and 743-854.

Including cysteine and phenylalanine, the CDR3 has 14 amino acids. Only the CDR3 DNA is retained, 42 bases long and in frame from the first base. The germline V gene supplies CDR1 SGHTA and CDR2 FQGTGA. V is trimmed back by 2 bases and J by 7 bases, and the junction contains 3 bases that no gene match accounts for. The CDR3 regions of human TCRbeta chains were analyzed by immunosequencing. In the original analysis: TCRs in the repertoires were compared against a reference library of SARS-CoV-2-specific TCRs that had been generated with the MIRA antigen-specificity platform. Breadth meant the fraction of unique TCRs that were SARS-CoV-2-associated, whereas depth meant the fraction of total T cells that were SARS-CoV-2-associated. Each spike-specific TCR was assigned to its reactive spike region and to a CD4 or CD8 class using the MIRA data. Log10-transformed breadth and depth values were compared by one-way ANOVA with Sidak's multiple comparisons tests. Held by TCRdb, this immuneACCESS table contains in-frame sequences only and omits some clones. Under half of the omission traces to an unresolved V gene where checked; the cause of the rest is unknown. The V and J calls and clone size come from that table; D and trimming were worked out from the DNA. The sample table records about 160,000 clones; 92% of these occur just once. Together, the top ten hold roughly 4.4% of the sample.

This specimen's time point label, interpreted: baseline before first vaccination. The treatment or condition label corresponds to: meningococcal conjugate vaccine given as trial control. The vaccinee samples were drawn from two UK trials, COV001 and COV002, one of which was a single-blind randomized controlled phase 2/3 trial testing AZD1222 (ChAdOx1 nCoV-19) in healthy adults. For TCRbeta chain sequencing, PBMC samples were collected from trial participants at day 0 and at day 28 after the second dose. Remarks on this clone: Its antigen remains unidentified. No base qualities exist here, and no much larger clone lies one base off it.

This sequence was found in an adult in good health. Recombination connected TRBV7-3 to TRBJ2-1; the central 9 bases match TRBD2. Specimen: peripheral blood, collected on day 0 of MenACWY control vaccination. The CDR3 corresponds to CASSLGTSRNEQFF. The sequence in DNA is TGTGCCAGCAGCTTAGGGACTAGCAGGAATGAGCAGTTCTTC.